This T cell receptor beta chain appears in the sequencing data of a study of blood T cell repertoires in COVID-19. On the study more broadly: PBMCs, B-cell-depleted T cells, or T cells provided the cDNA or gDNA that made up the material.

The protocol was immunoSEQ multiplex PCR, while the TCRdb copy is restricted to in-frame clones and leaves out a portion. The sample shows 200,000 to 250,000 clones, approximately 80% of them seen only once. Specimen: peripheral blood. This TCR was recovered from a man in his thirties or forties with active or convalescent COVID-19.

The CDR3 region has the DNA TGTGCCAGTAGTCAAAACAGGGGGGAAAATGAAAAACTGTTTTTT. Its translation is CASSQNRGENEKLFF. The V and J genes are TRBV19 and TRBJ1-4, with 8 nucleotides matching TRBD1. The V and J ends lost 5 bases and 5 bases, in that order; junction bases with no gene match: 7. Germline CDR1 LNHDA, CDR2 SQIVND (reference sequence). The CDR3 is 15 amino acids. Based on the CDR3 plus reference TRBV19 and TRBJ1-4, the full variable domain is DGGITQSPKYLFRKEGQNVTLSCEQNLNHDAMYWYRQDPGQGLRLIYYSQIVNDFQKGDIAEGYSVSREKKESFPLTVTSAQKNPTAFYLCASSQNRGENEKLFFGSGTQLSVL.